A single sample gave rise to the 25 T cell receptor beta chains below, sequenced in a study of radiotherapy plus CTLA-4 blockade in lung cancer. Produced via immunoSEQ multiplex PCR; TCRdb's table is partial and in-frame only. The data show 65,000 to 95,000 clones, 80% to 90% seen once. Specimen: peripheral blood, collected from a patient treated with radiotherapy plus ipilimumab. The receptors were gathered from a human donor with non-small cell lung cancer that progressed on radiotherapy plus ipilimumab.

This clone occurred once. The genes are TRBV6-6 and TRBJ1-1; D remains unclear. Germline V gene lookup returns CDR1 MNHNY and CDR2 SVGAGI (reference sequence). Trimming took 8 bases from V and 6 from J, leaving 13 bases between them. This CDR3 is 12 amino acids long. The CDR3 DNA is TGTGCCAGCTCGGACGGGCGGCCTGAAGCTTTCTTT. This sequence encodes CASSDGRPEAFF.

The chain links TRBV9 to TRBJ2-1; D is undetermined. Germline V gene lookup returns CDR1 SGDLS and CDR2 YYNGEE. The CDR3 is 15 residues long. V lost 0 bases, J lost 5 bases, and 12 bases lay in between. CDR3 amino acids: CASSVEEVPNNEQFF. The CDR3 DNA reads as TGTGCCAGCAGCGTAGAAGAGGTACCAAACAATGAGCAGTTCTTC.

The rearrangement joins TRBV10-2 to TRBJ2-3; 9 bases agree with TRBD2. The V segment lost 5 bases and the J segment 5 bases; nucleotides outside the gene matches: 2. This CDR3 comprises 13 residues. Germline V gene sequence: CDR1 WSHSY, CDR2 SAAADI. CDR3 DNA sequence: TGCGCCAGCAGTCCAGCGGGAGGAGATACGCAGTATTTT. Encoded protein: CASSPAGGDTQYF.

The CDR3 spells CASSEGTSHNEQFF. The CDR3 DNA reads as TGTGCCAGCAGTGAGGGGACTTCGCACAATGAGCAGTTCTTC. The rearrangement uses TRBV6-4 and TRBJ2-1; D is perhaps TRBD2 (6 bases). The CDR3 covers 14 residues. Looked up from germline, CDR1 is MRHNA and CDR2 is SNTAGT. The V and J ends lost 3 bases and 5 bases respectively, with 11 bases between them.

The J gene is TRBJ1-1, the V gene TRBV27; D possibly corresponds to TRBD1 (5 bases). Germline loops: CDR1 MNHEY, CDR2 SMNVEV (reference sequence). V lost 6 bases, J lost 5 bases, and 19 bases lay in between. CDR3 size: 15 residues. The CDR3 bases are TGTGCCAGCAGCATGACCGACAGAGGGTTTACTGAAGCTTTCTTT. Translation: CASSMTDRGFTEAFF.

The chain is built from TRBV5-1 and TRBJ2-5; D unclear. Trimming took off 4 bases at V and 0 bases at J, with 13 bases between the two ends. The V gene's germline CDR1 is SGHRS and CDR2 YFSETQ. This CDR3 is built from 15 residues. In nucleotides, the CDR3 is TGCGCCAGCAGCGATTACGAGAGTTACCAAGAGACCCAGTACTTC. Protein: CASSDYESYQETQYF.

This chain connects TRBV21-1 to TRBJ2-7; TRBD1 is the table's D call, not checked against the DNA. TRBV21-1 is classified as a pseudogene. This CDR3 is 11 amino acids long. The CDR3, as DNA: TGTGCCGGTAACAGAGCCTACGAGCAGTACGTC. Translating gives CAGNRAYEQYV.

The rearrangement uses TRBV5-6 and TRBJ1-2; 9 nucleotides agree with TRBD1. Germline CDR1 reads SGHDT; CDR2 reads YYEEEE. Unmatched junction bases numbered 8, after V lost 1 base and J lost 1 base. The CDR3 sequence is 17 residues long. The CDR3 DNA reads as TGTGCCAGCAGCTTGTGGGACAGGGTGACCATTAACTATGGCTACACCTTC. Translation gives CASSLWDRVTINYGYTF.

This clone was observed once. This chain uses TRBV18 with TRBJ2-3; the D is unclear. The CDR3 contains 13 residues. Germline V CDR1 and CDR2: KGHSH, LQKENI. Trimming took 0 bases from V and 4 from J, leaving 5 bases between them. The CDR3 DNA reads as TGTGCCAGCTCACCACCTTCTGCAGATACGCAGTATTTT. Protein sequence: CASSPPSADTQYF.

The chain joins TRBV19 to TRBJ1-4; D perhaps matches TRBD1 (5 bases). Germline loops: CDR1 LNHDA, CDR2 SQIVND (reference sequence). This CDR3 comprises 13 residues. V lost 8 bases and J lost 8, with 15 bases in between. Here the CDR3 DNA reads TGTGCCAGTTCTAGGGACCCTCGGGAAAAACTGTTTTTT. The encoded protein is CASSRDPREKLFF.

The rearrangement links TRBV28 to TRBJ1-5; D uncertain. The ends were cut back, 6 bases at V and 4 bases at J, with 13 bases in the middle. The CDR3 extends over 14 amino acids. Germline V lookup: CDR1 MDHEN, CDR2 SYDVKM. This CDR3 reads CASRPSQRNQPQHF. DNA for the CDR3: TGTGCCAGCAGACCATCTCAGAGAAATCAGCCCCAGCATTTT.

The chain uses TRBV19 and TRBJ1-3; D is ambiguous. Germline lookup yields CDR1 LNHDA and CDR2 SQIVND (reference sequence). V was clipped by 4 bases and J by 0 bases, with 13 bases between them. The CDR3 runs to 16 residues. Here the CDR3 DNA reads TGTGCCAGTAGTAGGAGATCCTCCAGCTCTGGAAACACCATATATTTT. It translates to CASSRRSSSSGNTIYF.

This clone appeared once. The genes are TRBV6-1 and TRBJ2-3; 12 nucleotides line up with TRBD2. The length of the CDR3 is 15 residues. The V and J ends lost 10 bases and 4 bases, in that order; junction bases with no gene match: 9. CDR1 and CDR2 (germline): MNHNS, SASEGT. CDR3 loop: CAISPLAGGADTQYF. Written as DNA, the CDR3 is TGTGCCATTTCACCCCTAGCGGGAGGGGCAGATACGCAGTATTTT.

J is TRBJ2-7 and V is TRBV14; 8 bases match TRBD2. This CDR3 spans 15 amino acids. The germline V gene encodes CDR1 SGHDN and CDR2 FVKESK. With 0 bases clipped from V and 7 bases from J, the junction kept 8 bases outside the gene matches. The CDR3 nucleotides are TGTGCCAGCAGCCAAGAAGCGGGAGTCCGGGAGGAGCAGTACGTC. Its protein product is CASSQEAGVREEQYV.

This chain links TRBV5-1 with TRBJ2-5; D call uncertain. CDR1 and CDR2 (germline): SGHRS, YFSETQ. The CDR3 covers 12 residues. V shed 2 bases and J shed 4 bases, with 6 bases lying between them. The CDR3 DNA is TGCGCCAGCAGCTTACCACGAGAGACCCAGTACTTC. It specifies CASSLPRETQYF.

The V and J genes are TRBV7-9 and TRBJ2-5; the match to TRBD2 covers 16 bases. Germline CDR1 is SEHNR and CDR2 is FQNEAQ (reference sequence). The CDR3 length is 16 residues. After removal of 4 bases from V and 3 bases from J, the junction contained 2 bases not matched to a gene. The CDR3 is CASSWGLAGGKETQYF. In DNA form, the CDR3 reads TGTGCCAGCAGCTGGGGACTAGCGGGAGGGAAAGAGACCCAGTACTTC. Supplemented by reference TRBV7-9 and TRBJ2-5, the full variable domain reads DTGVSQNPRHKITKRGQNVTFRCDPISEHNRLYWYRQTLGQGPEFLTYFQNEAQLEKSRLLSDRFSAERPKGSFSTLEIQRTEQGDSAMYLCASSWGLAGGKETQYFGPGTRLLVL.

By sample share, this clone is medium-sized. This chain links TRBV2 with TRBJ1-3, with a possible D match to TRBD1 (5 bases). The CDR3 extends over 16 amino acids. The V gene lost 7 bases and the J gene lost 2 bases, with 18 bases spanning the gap. Per germline, CDR1 SNHLY and CDR2 FYNNEI. CDR3 DNA: TGTGCCAGCACCGACCGGACACCTCGAACTGGAAACACCATATATTTT. It codes for CASTDRTPRTGNTIYF.

This clone was recorded a few times. The chain combines TRBV5-4 with TRBJ1-1; 8 bases map to TRBD1. The CDR3 runs 14 residues. V shed 3 bases, J shed 4 bases, and the junction held 5 bases outside the gene matches. Germline loops: CDR1 SGHNT, CDR2 YYREEE (reference sequence). CDR3 bases: TGTGCCAGCAGCTCCCCCGACAGGGGCACTGAAGCTTTCTTT. Translating it yields CASSSPDRGTEAFF.

The V gene is TRBV19, the J gene TRBJ2-2; no definite D call. The CDR3 sequence is 14 residues long. V lost 3 bases and J 0 bases, leaving 5 bases between the germline ends. Germline CDR1 is LNHDA and CDR2 is SQIVND (reference sequence). CDR3 residues: CASSIYANTGELFF. The CDR3 DNA sequence: TGTGCCAGTAGTATCTACGCGAACACCGGGGAGCTGTTTTTT.

The chain recombines TRBV27 with TRBJ1-2; the D is unclear. The CDR3 is 14 residues long. V shed 8 bases and J shed 7 bases, with 20 bases lying between them. Germline lookup yields CDR1 MNHEY and CDR2 SMNVEV (reference sequence). The CDR3 here is CASSVIGFSGGYTF. The CDR3, as DNA: TGTGCCAGCTCTGTTATCGGTTTTTCGGGTGGCTACACCTTC.

A remark on this clone: The junction shows a germline mismatch at one end, possibly a read error. The chain carries TRBV9 and TRBJ2-1, with 7 bases identical to TRBD1. Germline CDR1 is SGDLS and CDR2 is YYNGEE. CDR3 length: 16 amino acids. The CDR3 bases are TGTGCCAGCAGCGTAGCCTACACAGGGGCTTACACTGAGCAGTTCTTC. Its translation is CASSVAYTGAYTEQFF.

The chain combines TRBV9 with TRBJ1-2; TRBD1 is a possible D gene (5 bases). The germline V gene encodes CDR1 SGDLS and CDR2 YYNGEE. The length of the CDR3 is 13 residues. With 2 bases removed from V and 2 bases from J, the gap between germline ends came to 7 bases. The CDR3 here is CASSVGGNYGYTF. As DNA, the CDR3 is TGTGCCAGCAGCGTGGGGGGAAACTATGGCTACACCTTC.

The chain combines TRBV4-1 with TRBJ2-7; 9 bases fit TRBD1. The CDR3 spans 15 residues. CDR1 and CDR2 (germline): MGHRA, YSYEKL. Losses at the gene ends were 4 bases for V and 1 base for J; bases not matched to a gene: 5. The CDR3 is CASSPGTGFSYEQYF. DNA of the CDR3: TGCGCCAGCAGCCCCGGGACAGGGTTTTCCTACGAGCAGTACTTC.

V gene TRBV6-4 combines with J gene TRBJ2-1; 11 nucleotides align to TRBD2. Germline loops: CDR1 MRHNA, CDR2 SNTAGT. Unmatched junction bases numbered 8, after V lost 4 bases and J lost 3 bases. The CDR3 has 17 residues. The CDR3 nucleotides read TGTGCCAGCAGTGCCGAAGGGACTAGCGGAATCTACAATGAGCAGTTCTTC. This encodes CASSAEGTSGIYNEQFF.

The sample holds one count of this clone. V usage is TRBV6-1 and J usage is TRBJ2-1, with D tentatively TRBD2 (6 bases). Germline V gene sequence: CDR1 MNHNS, CDR2 SASEGT. The CDR3 consists of 15 residues. V lost 4 bases and J 4 bases, leaving 14 bases between the germline ends. The CDR3 loop reads CASSASRGAYNEQFF. The CDR3 DNA reads as TGTGCCAGCAGTGCATCGCGGGGAGCATACAATGAGCAGTTCTTC.